The rows below give T cell receptor beta chains drawn from one sample of a study of blood T cell repertoires in COVID-19. Clones were read by immunoSEQ multiplex PCR, and TCRdb kept only the in-frame ones, dropping some. Found here are over 95,000 clones, around 85% of them singletons; the top ten hold 17%. The sample consisted of peripheral blood. All receptors derive from a woman in her sixties with acute or convalescent COVID-19. Each CDR3 is given without its conserved first and last residue. Clone size is given for some rows only: seen once, a few or many times, or a class if the clone is expanded.

v_call,clone_size,j_call,cdr3_aa
TRBV11-3,-,TRBJ2-1,ASSLRRVNNEQF
TRBV3-1/TRBV3-2,-,TRBJ2-3,ASSQRGPDTQY
TRBV18,-,TRBJ1-2,ASSPPGASNYGYT
TRBV24-1,-,TRBJ2-6,ATSGSLGTSALSGANVLT
TRBV7-2,-,TRBJ1-5,ASSPAGTVSNQPQH
TRBV11-3,-,TRBJ2-7,ASSLDRTGEQY
TRBV28,-,TRBJ2-5,ASSSTYSGGAVETQY
TRBV19,-,TRBJ1-6,ASRTRTGFSDSPLH
TRBV4-2,once,TRBJ1-6,ASSQVAREGSPLH
TRBV5-1,-,TRBJ2-2,ASSLKAGDTGELF
TRBV5-1,-,TRBJ2-1,ASSSIRGNNEQF
TRBV7-9,-,TRBJ2-3,ASSPGLAGNTQY
TRBV4-1,-,TRBJ2-2,ASSLWTGTNTGELF
TRBV7-3,-,TRBJ1-6,ASSLNYRNSPLH
TRBV20-1,-,TRBJ1-1,SASLARGATEAF
TRBV28,-,TRBJ1-2,ASRTGGPYGYT
TRBV19,once,TRBJ2-5,ASSIEGDRAGRQETQY
TRBV3-1/TRBV3-2,few,TRBJ1-2,ASTDGGGRYGYT
TRBV3-1/TRBV3-2,-,TRBJ1-1,ASDPGGARNTEAF
TRBV6-4,-,TRBJ2-7,ARSGLYEQY
TRBV5-4,-,TRBJ2-3,ASSWRGGEADTQY
TRBV2,-,TRBJ2-3,ASSDLAPGTDTQY
TRBV28,-,TRBJ2-2,ASSFPGTGELF
TRBV12-3/TRBV12-4,-,TRBJ1-2,ASSFSGGGYT
TRBV5-1,-,TRBJ2-5,ASSFGVDRAFRETQY
TRBV19,once,TRBJ1-1,QSGGAGTEAF
TRBV7-2,-,TRBJ1-2,ASTPGGGNYGYT
TRBV6-5,-,TRBJ2-5,ASRSRGLAGETQY
TRBV29-1,-,TRBJ2-1,SVVGGNSYNEQF
TRBV28,-,TRBJ2-5,ATMGTSGVQETQY
TRBV28,-,TRBJ2-1,ASSPGLAGAGYNEQF
TRBV6-6,-,TRBJ1-3,ASNTGVSGNTIY
TRBV5-1,once,TRBJ2-1,ASSRGGGENDEQF
TRBV3-1/TRBV3-2,once,TRBJ1-2,ASSRNGVNYGYT
TRBV6-6,once,TRBJ2-7,ASGGLAGGYEQY
TRBV5-4,-,TRBJ1-2,ASSERTGGAYGYT
TRBV12-3/TRBV12-4,-,TRBJ2-3,ASGGLRTDTQY
TRBV7-9,once,TRBJ1-1,ASSFGGNTEAF
TRBV30,-,TRBJ2-1,AWSVSVASVSDNEQF
TRBV6-5,-,TRBJ1-1,ASSYSDGGRYTEAF
TRBV6-6,-,TRBJ1-3,ASSPISKPSSGNTIY
TRBV28,-,TRBJ1-2,ASSTTGGGNYGYT
TRBV3-1/TRBV3-2,-,TRBJ2-7,ASSRGYEQY
TRBV7-9,-,TRBJ2-7,ASSLGQGNEQY
TRBV9,-,TRBJ2-5,ASSPPGGRAETQY
TRBV7-9,-,TRBJ2-3,ATNPAGSSTDTQY
TRBV11-2,-,TRBJ2-1,ASSLFSARGPYNEQF
TRBV3-1/TRBV3-2,-,TRBJ2-7,ASSQDRWEAGGEQY
TRBV12-5,-,TRBJ2-7,ASGLVLAGGSYEQY
TRBV29-1,-,TRBJ2-7,SVPGQGAIYEQY
TRBV5-4,few,TRBJ2-3,ASSFTRGTDTQY
TRBV5-4,-,TRBJ1-1,ASSRRYQQGMNTEAF